This T cell receptor (beta chain) was retrieved from a study of neoadjuvant anti-PD-1 for oral cavity cancer. V shed 2 bases and J shed 3 bases, with 10 bases lying between them. The CDR3 has 14 residues. Germline CDR1 reads MNHNY; CDR2 reads SVGAGI (reference sequence). The protocol was immunoSEQ multiplex PCR, while the TCRdb copy is restricted to in-frame clones and leaves out a portion. The data show 65,000 to 70,000 clones, 85% to 90% seen once. Specified time point: after neoadjuvant nivolumab, at surgical resection. These newly diagnosed stage II-IVA oral cavity squamous cell carcinoma patients had no prior systemic or radiation treatment. Analysis of PBMCs was direct, with no culture step.

Sequences were derived from PBMCs, sampled after nivolumab (anti-PD-1) treatment. The source of this sequence is a person between 35 and 79 years old with oral cavity squamous cell carcinoma. The V and J genes are TRBV6-6 and TRBJ1-1, with D uncertain. The CDR3 bases are TGTGCCAGCAGTTACGGCGTGAGGGACACTGAAGCTTTCTTT. Residues: CASSYGVRDTEAFF.